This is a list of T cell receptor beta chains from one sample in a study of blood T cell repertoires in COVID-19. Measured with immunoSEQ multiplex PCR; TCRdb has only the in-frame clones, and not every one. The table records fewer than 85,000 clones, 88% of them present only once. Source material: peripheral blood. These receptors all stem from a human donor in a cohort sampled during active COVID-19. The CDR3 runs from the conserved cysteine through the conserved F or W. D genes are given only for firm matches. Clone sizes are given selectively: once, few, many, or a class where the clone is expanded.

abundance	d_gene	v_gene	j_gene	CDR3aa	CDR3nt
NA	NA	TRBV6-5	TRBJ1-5	CASSYSRSNQPQHF	TGTGCCAGCAGTTACTCTCGGAGCAATCAGCCCCAGCATTTT
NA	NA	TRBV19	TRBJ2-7	CASSTLWGLRRHEQYF	TGTGCCAGTAGTACCCTCTGGGGGCTTAGACGACACGAGCAGTACTTC
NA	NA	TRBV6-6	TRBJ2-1	CASSYGGTSYNEQFF	TGTGCCAGCAGTTACGGGGGGACCTCCTACAATGAGCAGTTCTTC
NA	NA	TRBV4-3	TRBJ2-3	CASSQDGSTTDTQYF	TGCGCCAGCAGCCAAGATGGGAGCACCACAGATACGCAGTATTTT
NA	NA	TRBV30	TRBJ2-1	CAWRRPADYNEQFF	TGTGCCTGGAGGCGGCCCGCGGATTACAATGAGCAGTTCTTC
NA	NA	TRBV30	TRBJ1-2	CAWSVDYGYTF	TGTGCCTGGAGCGTTGACTATGGCTACACCTTC
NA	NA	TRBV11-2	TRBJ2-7	CASSPVRGGGEQYF	TGTGCCAGCAGCCCGGTTCGGGGAGGGGGGGAGCAGTACTTC
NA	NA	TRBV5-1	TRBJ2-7	CASSNGIYEQYF	TGCGCCAGCAGTAACGGGATCTACGAGCAGTACTTC
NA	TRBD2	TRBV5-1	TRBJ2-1	CASRTSGGHNEQFF	TGCGCCAGCAGGACTAGCGGGGGCCACAATGAGCAGTTCTTC
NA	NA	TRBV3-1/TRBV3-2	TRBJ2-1	CASRRARYNEQFF	TGTGCCAGCCGGAGGGCCAGGTACAATGAGCAGTTCTTC
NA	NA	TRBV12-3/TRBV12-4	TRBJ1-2	CASTRGRGGYTF	TGTGCCAGCACCAGAGGGAGGGGCGGCTACACCTTC
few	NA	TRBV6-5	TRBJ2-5	CASSYDSPGTQYF	TGTGCCAGCAGTTACGACAGCCCGGGGACCCAGTACTTC
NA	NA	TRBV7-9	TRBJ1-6	CASSLSTANSPLHF	TGTGCCAGCAGCTTATCGACAGCTAATTCACCCCTCCACTTT
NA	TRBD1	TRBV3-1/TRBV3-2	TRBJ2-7	CASSPLRDSYEQYF	TGTGCCAGCAGCCCCCTCCGGGACAGCTACGAGCAGTACTTC
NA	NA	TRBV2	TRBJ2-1	CASKLTTSYNEQFF	TGTGCCAGCAAATTAACGACATCTTACAATGAGCAGTTCTTC
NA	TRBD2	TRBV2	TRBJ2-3	CASGLAGGTDTQYF	TGTGCCAGCGGTTTAGCGGGAGGCACAGATACGCAGTATTTT
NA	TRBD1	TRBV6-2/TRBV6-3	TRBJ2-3	CASSRDSFSTDTQYF	TGTGCCAGCAGTCGGGACAGTTTCTCCACAGATACGCAGTATTTT
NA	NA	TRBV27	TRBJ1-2	CASSFTPGANYGYTF	TGTGCCAGCAGTTTTACGCCAGGCGCTAACTATGGCTACACCTTC
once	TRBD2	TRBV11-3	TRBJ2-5	CASSPGRGKETQYF	TGTGCCAGCAGCCCCGGGAGGGGGAAAGAGACCCAGTACTTC
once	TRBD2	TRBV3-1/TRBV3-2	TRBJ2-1	CASSQDPGLAGAEQFF	TGTGCCAGCAGCCAAGATCCGGGACTAGCGGGAGCTGAGCAGTTCTTC
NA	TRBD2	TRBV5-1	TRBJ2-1	CASSPGLAIDEQFF	TGCGCCAGCAGCCCGGGACTAGCAATAGATGAGCAGTTCTTC
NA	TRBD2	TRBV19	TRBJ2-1	CASSRDGTSGSGSRNEQFF	TGTGCCAGTAGTAGAGACGGGACTAGCGGGAGTGGGAGTCGCAATGAGCAGTTCTTC
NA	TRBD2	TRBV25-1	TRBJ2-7	CASRETRASGRYEQYF	TGTGCCAGCAGGGAAACCAGGGCTAGCGGGAGGTACGAGCAGTACTTC
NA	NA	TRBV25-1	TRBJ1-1	CASSAVNTEAFF	TGTGCCAGCAGTGCGGTGAACACTGAAGCTTTCTTT
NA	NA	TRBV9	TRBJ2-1	CASSAPGTTDEQFF	TGTGCCAGCAGCGCTCCCGGGACAACCGATGAGCAGTTCTTC
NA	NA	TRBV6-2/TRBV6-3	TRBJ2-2	CASSYGGTNTGELFF	TGTGCCAGCAGTTACGGCGGGACGAACACCGGGGAGCTGTTTTTT
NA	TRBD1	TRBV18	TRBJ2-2	CASSRTGGSETGELFF	TGTGCCAGCTCCCGAACAGGGGGCTCGGAAACCGGGGAGCTGTTTTTT
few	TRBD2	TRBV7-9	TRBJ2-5	CASSLGAGGQETQYF	TGTGCCAGCAGCTTAGGGGCGGGGGGCCAAGAGACCCAGTACTTC
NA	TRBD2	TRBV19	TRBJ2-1	CASKAGVYNEQFF	TGTGCCAGTAAAGCGGGAGTGTACAATGAGCAGTTCTTC
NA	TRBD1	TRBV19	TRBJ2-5	CASSNRGRETQYF	TGTGCCAGTAGTAACAGGGGGCGTGAGACCCAGTACTTC
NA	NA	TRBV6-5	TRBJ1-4	CASRAGASNEKLFF	TGTGCCAGCAGAGCGGGGGCGTCTAATGAAAAACTGTTTTTT
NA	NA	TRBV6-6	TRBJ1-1	CASSPSAEGEAEAFF	TGTGCCAGCAGCCCCTCAGCGGAGGGAGAAGCTGAAGCTTTCTTT
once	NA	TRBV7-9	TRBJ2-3	CASSDPGAYTDTQYF	TGTGCCAGCAGCGACCCAGGGGCCTACACAGATACGCAGTATTTT
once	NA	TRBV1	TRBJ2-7	CTSSQVHSAGAHSYEQYF	TGCACCAGCAGCCAAGTCCATTCAGCGGGAGCGCACTCCTACGAGCAGTACTTC
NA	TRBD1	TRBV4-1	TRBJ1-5	CASSFPGGGQPQHF	TGCGCCAGCAGCTTCCCAGGGGGCGGTCAGCCCCAGCATTTT
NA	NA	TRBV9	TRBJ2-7	CASSPRGNYEQYF	TGTGCCAGCAGCCCTCGGGGGAACTACGAGCAGTACTTC
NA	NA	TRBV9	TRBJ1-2	CASSVAPVQGGGYTF	TGTGCCAGCAGCGTAGCCCCCGTTCAGGGTGGTGGCTACACCTTC
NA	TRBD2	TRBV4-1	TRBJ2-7	CASRLAGGKSYEQYF	TGCGCCAGCAGACTCGCGGGAGGCAAATCTTACGAGCAGTACTTC
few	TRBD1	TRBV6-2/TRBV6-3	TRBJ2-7	CASSYSGDSYEQYF	TGTGCCAGCAGTTACTCAGGGGACAGCTACGAGCAGTACTTC
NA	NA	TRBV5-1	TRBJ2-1	CASSLVVSRFYNEQFF	TGCGCCAGCAGCTTGGTCGTCTCGCGTTTCTACAATGAGCAGTTCTTC
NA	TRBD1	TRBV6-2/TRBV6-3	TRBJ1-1	CASSQQGQVAFF	TGTGCCAGCAGTCAACAGGGACAGGTGGCTTTCTTT
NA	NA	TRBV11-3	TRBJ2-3	CASSLLAGDTQYF	TGTGCCAGCAGCTTATTGGCGGGAGATACGCAGTATTTT
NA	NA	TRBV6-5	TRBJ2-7	CAHSGGQGYEQYF	TGTGCCCACAGCGGGGGACAGGGTTACGAGCAGTACTTC
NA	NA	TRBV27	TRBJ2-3	CASSFRDSTDTQYF	TGTGCCAGCAGTTTCCGGGACTCCACAGATACGCAGTATTTT
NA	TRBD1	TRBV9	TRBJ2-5	CASSPSGGAETQYF	TGTGCCAGCAGCCCATCAGGGGGCGCAGAGACCCAGTACTTC
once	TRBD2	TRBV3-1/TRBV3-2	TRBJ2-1	CASSYFAGGTYNEQFF	TGTGCCAGCAGCTACTTTGCGGGAGGGACCTACAATGAGCAGTTCTTC
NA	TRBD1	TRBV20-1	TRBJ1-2	CSASPLAGGYGYTF	TGCAGTGCTAGTCCCTTGGCAGGGGGCTATGGCTACACCTTC
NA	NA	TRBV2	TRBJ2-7	CASRSLPNYEQYF	TGTGCCAGCCGGAGTCTGCCCAACTACGAGCAGTACTTC
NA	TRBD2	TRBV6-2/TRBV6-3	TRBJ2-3	CASSGLAGGPRGTQYF	TGTGCCAGCAGCGGACTAGCGGGAGGTCCCCGGGGTACGCAGTATTTT
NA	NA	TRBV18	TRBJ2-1	CASSAQGEQFF	TGTGCCAGCTCCGCCCAGGGTGAGCAGTTCTTC
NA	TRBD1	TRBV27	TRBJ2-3	CASSLFGRGQTDTQYF	TGTGCCAGCAGTTTATTCGGCAGGGGGCAGACAGATACGCAGTATTTT
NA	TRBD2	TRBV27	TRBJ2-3	CASSFLREGPNTQYF	TGTGCCAGCAGTTTTCTCCGGGAGGGCCCAAATACGCAGTATTTT
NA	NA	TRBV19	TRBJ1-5	CASSGLPGNQPQHF	TGTGCCAGTAGCGGACTCCCGGGCAATCAGCCCCAGCATTTT